This entry is about one TCR beta chain. What it binds is unknown. Trimming removed 5 bases from V and 7 bases from J, with 12 bases in between. Germline-derived CDR1 and CDR2 are SGHTA and FQGTGA. The CDR3 covers 14 residues. This entry belongs to a study of cytomegalovirus exposure and HLA in healthy donors. The study ran its PCR with 60 Vbeta and 13 Jbeta primers. Produced via immunoSEQ multiplex PCR; TCRdb's table is partial and in-frame only. This table has 70,000 to 80,000 clones, approximately 80% appearing once. Each donor's status was that of a healthy bone marrow donor. Whole-study findings and limits: Three CMV-associated chains were confirmed in vitro to be specific for CMV antigens. In a later analysis, HLA-C alleles had the fewest associated TCRs, DRB1 alleles the most.

The sequence was obtained from a woman aged 35 to 49 in good health and CMV-seropositive. Material for sequencing was PBMCs. The chain couples TRBV7-3 to TRBJ1-6, with TRBD1 as a possible D gene (5 bases). The DNA for the CDR3 is TGTGCCAGCAGCGTAGGACATCAGAATTCACCCCTCCACTTT. This codes for CASSVGHQNSPLHF.